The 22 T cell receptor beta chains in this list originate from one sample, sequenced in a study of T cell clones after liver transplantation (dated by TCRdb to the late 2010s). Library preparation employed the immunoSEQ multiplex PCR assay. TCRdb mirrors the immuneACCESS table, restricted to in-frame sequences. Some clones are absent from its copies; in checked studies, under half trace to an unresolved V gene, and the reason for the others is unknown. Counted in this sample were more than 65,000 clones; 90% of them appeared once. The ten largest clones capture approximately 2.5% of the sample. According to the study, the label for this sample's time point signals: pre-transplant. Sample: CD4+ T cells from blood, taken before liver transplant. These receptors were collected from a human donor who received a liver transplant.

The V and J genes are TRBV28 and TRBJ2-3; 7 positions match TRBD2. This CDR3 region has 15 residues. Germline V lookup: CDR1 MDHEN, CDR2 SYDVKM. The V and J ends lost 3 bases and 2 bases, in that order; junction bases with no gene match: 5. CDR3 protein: CASSLWGGYTDTQYF. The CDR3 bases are TGTGCCAGCAGTTTGTGGGGGGGATACACAGATACGCAGTATTTT.

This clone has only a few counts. CDR3: CASSERRQANTEAFF. The CDR3 DNA follows: TGTGCCAGCAGTGAGCGGAGACAGGCGAACACTGAAGCTTTCTTT. The chain joins TRBV2 to TRBJ1-1; a weak D match, TRBD1 (6 bases). Trimming left V 3 bases short and J 1 base short, with 12 bases between. From germline, CDR1 is SNHLY and CDR2 FYNNEI. CDR3 length equals 15 residues.

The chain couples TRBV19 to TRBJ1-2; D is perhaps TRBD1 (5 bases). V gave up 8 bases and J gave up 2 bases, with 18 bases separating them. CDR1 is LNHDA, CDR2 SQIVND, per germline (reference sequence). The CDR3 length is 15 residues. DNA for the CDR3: TGTGCCAGTGGGGCGCGCGGCGCGGGCAACTATGGCTACACCTTC. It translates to CASGARGAGNYGYTF.

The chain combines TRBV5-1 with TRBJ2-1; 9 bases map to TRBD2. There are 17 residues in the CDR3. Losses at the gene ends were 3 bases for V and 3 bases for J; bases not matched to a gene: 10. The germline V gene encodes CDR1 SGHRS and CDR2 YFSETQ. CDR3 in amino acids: CASSWAGVAGVYNEQFF. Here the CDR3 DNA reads TGCGCCAGCAGCTGGGCTGGAGTAGCGGGAGTCTACAATGAGCAGTTCTTC.

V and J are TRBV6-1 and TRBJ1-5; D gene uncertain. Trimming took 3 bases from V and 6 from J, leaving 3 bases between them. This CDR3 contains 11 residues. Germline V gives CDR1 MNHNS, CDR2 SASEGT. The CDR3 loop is CASSERQPQHF. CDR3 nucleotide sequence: TGTGCCAGCAGTGAGCGTCAGCCCCAGCATTTT.

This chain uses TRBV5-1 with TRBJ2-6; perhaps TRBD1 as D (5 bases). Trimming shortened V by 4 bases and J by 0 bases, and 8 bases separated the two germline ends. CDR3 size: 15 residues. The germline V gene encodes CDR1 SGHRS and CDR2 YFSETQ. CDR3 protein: CASSPTDSGANVLTF. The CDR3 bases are TGCGCCAGCAGCCCGACAGACTCTGGGGCCAACGTCCTGACTTTC. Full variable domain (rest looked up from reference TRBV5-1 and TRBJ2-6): KAGVTQTPRYLIKTRGQQVTLSCSPISGHRSVSWYQQTPGQGLQFLFEYFSETQRNKGNFPGRFSGRQFSNSRSEMNVSTLELGDSALYLCASSPTDSGANVLTFGAGSRLTVL.

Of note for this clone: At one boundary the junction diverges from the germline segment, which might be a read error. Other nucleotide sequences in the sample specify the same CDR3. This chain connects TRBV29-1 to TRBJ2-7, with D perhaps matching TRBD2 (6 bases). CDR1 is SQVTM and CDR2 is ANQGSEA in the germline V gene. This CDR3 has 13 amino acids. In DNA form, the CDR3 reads TGTAGCGTAGCTCTAGCGACGAGGTCCGAGCAGTACTTC. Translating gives CSVALATRSEQYF.

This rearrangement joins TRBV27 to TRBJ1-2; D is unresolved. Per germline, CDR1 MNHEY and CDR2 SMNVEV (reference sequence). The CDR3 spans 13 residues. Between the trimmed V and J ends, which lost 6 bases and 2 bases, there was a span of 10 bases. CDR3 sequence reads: CASRSDGNYGYTF. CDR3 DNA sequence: TGTGCCAGCAGGTCCGACGGAAACTATGGCTACACCTTC.

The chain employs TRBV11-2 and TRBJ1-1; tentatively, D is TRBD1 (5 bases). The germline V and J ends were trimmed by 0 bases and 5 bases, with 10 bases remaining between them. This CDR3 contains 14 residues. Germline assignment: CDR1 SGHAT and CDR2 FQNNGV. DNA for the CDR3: TGTGCCAGCAGCTTAGAGCGGGGCGGGACTGAAGCTTTCTTT. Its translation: CASSLERGGTEAFF.

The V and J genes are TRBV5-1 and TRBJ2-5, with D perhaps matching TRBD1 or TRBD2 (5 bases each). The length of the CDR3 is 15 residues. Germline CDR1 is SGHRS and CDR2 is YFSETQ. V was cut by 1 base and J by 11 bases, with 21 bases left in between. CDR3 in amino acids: CASSLSGTLFPEQYF. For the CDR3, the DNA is TGCGCCAGCAGCTTGTCCGGGACCCTGTTCCCAGAGCAGTACTTC.

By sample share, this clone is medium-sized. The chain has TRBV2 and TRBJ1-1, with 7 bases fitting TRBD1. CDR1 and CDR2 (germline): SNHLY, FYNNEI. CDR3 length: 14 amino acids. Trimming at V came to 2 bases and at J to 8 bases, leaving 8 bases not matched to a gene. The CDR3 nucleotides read TGTGCCAGCAGTGAAATAGGGGACAGCGGGGAAGCTTTCTTT. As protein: CASSEIGDSGEAFF.

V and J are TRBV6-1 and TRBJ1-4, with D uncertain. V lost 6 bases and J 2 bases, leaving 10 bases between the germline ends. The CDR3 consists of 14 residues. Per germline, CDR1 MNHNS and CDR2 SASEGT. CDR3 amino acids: CASSVDLTNEKLFF. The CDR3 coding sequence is TGTGCCAGCAGCGTGGACCTGACTAATGAAAAACTGTTTTTT.

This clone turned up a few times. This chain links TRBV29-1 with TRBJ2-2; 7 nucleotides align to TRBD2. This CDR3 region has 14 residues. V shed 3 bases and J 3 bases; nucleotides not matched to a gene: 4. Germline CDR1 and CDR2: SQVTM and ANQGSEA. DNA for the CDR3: TGCAGCGTTGAGGAGCGGGACTACACCGGGGAGCTGTTTTTT. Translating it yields CSVEERDYTGELFF.

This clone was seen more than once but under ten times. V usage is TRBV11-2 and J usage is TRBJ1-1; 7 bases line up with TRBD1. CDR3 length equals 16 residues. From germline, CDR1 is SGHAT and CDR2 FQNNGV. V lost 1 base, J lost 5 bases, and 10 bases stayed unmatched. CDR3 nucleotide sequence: TGTGCCAGCAGCTTAGCAGTTCCAGGGGGTAGGACTGAAGCTTTCTTT. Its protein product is CASSLAVPGGRTEAFF. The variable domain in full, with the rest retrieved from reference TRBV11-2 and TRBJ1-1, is EAGVAQSPRYKIIEKRQSVAFWCNPISGHATLYWYQQILGQGPKLLIQFQNNGVVDDSQLPKDRFSAERLKGVDSTLKIQPAKLEDSAVYLCASSLAVPGGRTEAFFGQGTRLTVV.

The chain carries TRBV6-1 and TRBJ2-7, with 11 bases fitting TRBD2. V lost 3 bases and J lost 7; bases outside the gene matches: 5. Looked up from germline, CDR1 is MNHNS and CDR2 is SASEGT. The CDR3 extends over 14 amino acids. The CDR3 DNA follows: TGTGCCAGCAGTGATAGCGGGAGGGCGATGGAGCAGTACTTC. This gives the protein CASSDSGRAMEQYF.

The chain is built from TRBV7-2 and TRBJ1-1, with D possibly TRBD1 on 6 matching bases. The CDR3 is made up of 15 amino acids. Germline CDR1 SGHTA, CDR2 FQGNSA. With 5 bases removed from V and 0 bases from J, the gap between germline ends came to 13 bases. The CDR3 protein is CASSLHRVVNTEAFF. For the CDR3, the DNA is TGTGCCAGCAGCCTCCACAGGGTTGTGAACACTGAAGCTTTCTTT.

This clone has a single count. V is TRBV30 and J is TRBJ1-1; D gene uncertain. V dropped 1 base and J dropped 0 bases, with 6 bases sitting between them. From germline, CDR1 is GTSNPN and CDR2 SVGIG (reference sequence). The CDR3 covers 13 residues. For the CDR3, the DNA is TGTGCCTGGAGTGGACAACTGAACACTGAAGCTTTCTTT. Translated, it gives CAWSGQLNTEAFF.

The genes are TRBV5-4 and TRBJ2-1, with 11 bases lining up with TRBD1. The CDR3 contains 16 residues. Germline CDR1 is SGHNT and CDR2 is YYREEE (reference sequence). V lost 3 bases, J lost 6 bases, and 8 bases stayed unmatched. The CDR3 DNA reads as TGTGCCAGCAGCTCTCGGACAGGGGGCATTTTCAATGAGCAGTTCTTC. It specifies CASSSRTGGIFNEQFF.

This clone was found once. CDR3 residues: CASWEGPGTWTQYF. In DNA, the CDR3 is TGCGCCAGTTGGGAGGGACCGGGGACGTGGACCCAGTACTTC. The chain uses TRBV5-1 and TRBJ2-5; 7 bases map to TRBD2. The CDR3 has 14 residues. Germline assignment: CDR1 SGHRS and CDR2 YFSETQ. The junction had 14 bases not matched to a gene; V was cut back by 8 bases and J by 7 bases.

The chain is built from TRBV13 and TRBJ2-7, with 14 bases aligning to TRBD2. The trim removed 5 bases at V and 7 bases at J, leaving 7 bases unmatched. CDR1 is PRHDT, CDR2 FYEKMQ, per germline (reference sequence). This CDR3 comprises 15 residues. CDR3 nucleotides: TGTGCCAGCAGCCGGGGACTAGCGGGAGTGGGGGAGCAGTACTTC. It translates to CASSRGLAGVGEQYF.

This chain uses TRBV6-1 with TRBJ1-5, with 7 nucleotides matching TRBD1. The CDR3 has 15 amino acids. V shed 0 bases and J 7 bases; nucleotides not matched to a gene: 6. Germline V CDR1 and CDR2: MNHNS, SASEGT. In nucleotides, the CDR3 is TGTGCCAGCAGTGAAGCTTACCGGGACAGACAGCCCCAGCATTTT. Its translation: CASSEAYRDRQPQHF.

CDR3 sequence reads: CASTYSLQFPANTGELFF. The CDR3 region has the DNA TGCGCCAGCACCTATTCCTTACAGTTCCCCGCGAACACCGGGGAGCTGTTTTTT. This chain joins TRBV5-1 and TRBJ2-2, with unresolved D. The ends were cut back, 6 bases at V and 0 bases at J, with 21 bases in the middle. In germline, CDR1 is SGHRS, CDR2 YFSETQ. The CDR3 consists of 18 residues.